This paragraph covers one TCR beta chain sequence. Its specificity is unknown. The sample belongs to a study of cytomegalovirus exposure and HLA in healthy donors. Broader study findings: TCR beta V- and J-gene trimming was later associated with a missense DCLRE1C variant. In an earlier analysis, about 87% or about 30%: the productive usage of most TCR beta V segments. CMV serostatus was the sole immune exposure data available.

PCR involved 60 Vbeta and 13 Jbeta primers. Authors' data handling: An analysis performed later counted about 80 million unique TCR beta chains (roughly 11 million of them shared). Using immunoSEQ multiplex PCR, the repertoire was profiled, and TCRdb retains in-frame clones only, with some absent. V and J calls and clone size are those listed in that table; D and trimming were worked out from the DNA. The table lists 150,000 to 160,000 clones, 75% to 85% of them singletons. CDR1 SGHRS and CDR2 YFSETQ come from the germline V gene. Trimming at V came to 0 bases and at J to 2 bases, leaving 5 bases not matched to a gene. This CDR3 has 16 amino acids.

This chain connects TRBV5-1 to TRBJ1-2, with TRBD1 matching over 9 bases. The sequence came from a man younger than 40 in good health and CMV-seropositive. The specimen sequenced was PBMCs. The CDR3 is CASSLAGDRENYGYTF. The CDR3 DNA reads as TGCGCCAGCAGCTTGGCCGGGGACAGGGAGAACTATGGCTACACCTTC.